This T cell receptor (beta chain) was recovered during a study of blood T cell repertoires in COVID-19. Looking at the study overall: Whether acute or convalescent, the COVID-19 samples came from the United States, Italy and Spain. From T cells, B-cell-depleted T cells, or PBMCs came the material, which was cDNA or gDNA.

CDR3 length equals 16 residues. Trimming pared 2 bases from V and 0 bases from J, leaving 12 bases between. Germline assignment: CDR1 KGHSH and CDR2 LQKENI. Methods used by the authors: Estimates of nucleated cell counts were drawn from the amplification of reference gene primers. The table came from immunoSEQ multiplex PCR; TCRdb's copy has only in-frame clones and leaves some out. V and J calls and clone size are copied from that table; D and trimming were computed from the DNA. The top ten clones hold 7.5% to 9% of a sample with about 200,000 clones, 81% of them seen once. This clone is a singleton in its sample.

The TCR originated in an elderly woman with acute or convalescent COVID-19. The sample was peripheral blood. The chain uses TRBV18 and TRBJ2-3; D is uncertain. The CDR3 is CASSPSAPTSTDTQYF. CDR3 DNA: TGTGCCAGCTCACCAAGCGCTCCCACTAGCACAGATACGCAGTATTTT. Complete variable domain (other parts from reference TRBV18 and TRBJ2-3): NAGVMQNPRHLVRRRGQEARLRCSPMKGHSHVYWYRQLPEEGLKFMVYLQKENIIDESGMPKERFSAEFPKEGPSILRIQQVVRGDSAAYFCASSPSAPTSTDTQYFGPGTRLTVL.